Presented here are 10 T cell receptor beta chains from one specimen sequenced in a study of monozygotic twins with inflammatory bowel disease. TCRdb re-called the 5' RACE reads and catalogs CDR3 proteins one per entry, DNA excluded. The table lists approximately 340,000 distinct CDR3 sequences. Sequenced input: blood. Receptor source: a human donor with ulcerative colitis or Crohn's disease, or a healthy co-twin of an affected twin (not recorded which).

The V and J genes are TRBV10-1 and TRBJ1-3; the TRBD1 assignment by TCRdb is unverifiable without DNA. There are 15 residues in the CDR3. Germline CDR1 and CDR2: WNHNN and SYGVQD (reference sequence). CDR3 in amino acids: CASSDPGDPGNTIYF.

The CDR3 here is CASIEQGSGQPQHF. This chain joins TRBV28 and TRBJ1-5; TCRdb outputs TRBD1, but without DNA this stays unchecked. Germline CDR1 MDHEN, CDR2 SYDVKM. CDR3 size: 14 residues.

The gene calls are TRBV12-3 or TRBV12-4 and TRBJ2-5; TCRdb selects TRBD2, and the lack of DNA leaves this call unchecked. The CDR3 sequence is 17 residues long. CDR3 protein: CASSLSFYTGSQETQYF.

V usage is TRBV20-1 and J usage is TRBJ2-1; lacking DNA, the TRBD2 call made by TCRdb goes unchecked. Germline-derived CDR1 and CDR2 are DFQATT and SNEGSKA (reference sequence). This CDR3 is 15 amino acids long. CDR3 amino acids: CSATSGTALRNEQFF.

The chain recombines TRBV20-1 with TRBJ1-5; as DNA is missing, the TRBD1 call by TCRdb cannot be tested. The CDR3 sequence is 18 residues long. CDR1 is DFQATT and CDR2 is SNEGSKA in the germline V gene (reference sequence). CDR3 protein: CSAREGLSRTGDNQPQHF.

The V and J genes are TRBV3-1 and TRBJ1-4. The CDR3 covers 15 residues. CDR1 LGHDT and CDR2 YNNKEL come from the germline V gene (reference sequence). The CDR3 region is CASSSGGIFNEKLFF.

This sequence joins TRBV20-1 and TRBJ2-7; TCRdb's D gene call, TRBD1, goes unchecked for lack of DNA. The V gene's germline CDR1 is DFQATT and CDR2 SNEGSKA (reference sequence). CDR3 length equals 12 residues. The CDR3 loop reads CSAQSRAHEQYF.

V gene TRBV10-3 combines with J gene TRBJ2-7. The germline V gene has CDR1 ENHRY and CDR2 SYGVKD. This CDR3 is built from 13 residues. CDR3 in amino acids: CAFSDQLFNEQYF.

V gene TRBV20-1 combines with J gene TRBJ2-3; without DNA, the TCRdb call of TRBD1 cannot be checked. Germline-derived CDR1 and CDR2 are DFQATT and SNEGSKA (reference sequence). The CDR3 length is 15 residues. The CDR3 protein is CSARARDRVSDTQYF.

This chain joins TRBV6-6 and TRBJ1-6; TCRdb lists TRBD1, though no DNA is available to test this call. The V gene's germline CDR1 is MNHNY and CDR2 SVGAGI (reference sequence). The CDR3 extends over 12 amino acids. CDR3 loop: CASSPPNSPLHF.